These T cell receptor beta chains were read from a single sample in a study of control samples from healthy donors and cancer patients. Assay used: immunoSEQ multiplex PCR; TCRdb lists only in-frame clones, some missing. The sample yields under 200,000 clones, over 95% seen once. Sequencing was done on a sample of blood. Source of these receptors: a woman aged 25 to 39 in good health. Both conserved end residues are part of each CDR3. A D gene is named only where the DNA matches it firmly. A clone size is listed for some rows: how often the clone was seen (once, few, many), or a class if it is expanded.

d_call: TRBD1
cdr3_length: 15
j_call: TRBJ1-1
clone_size: NA
v_call: TRBV2
cdr3_nt: TGTGCCACGGAGGGCAGGGGGCGTATGAACACTGAAGCTTTCTTT
cdr3_aa: CATEGRGRMNTEAFF

d_call: NA
cdr3_length: 15
j_call: TRBJ1-5
clone_size: NA
v_call: TRBV20-1
cdr3_nt: TGCAGTGCTAGTGGCAGGATAAATAGCAATCAGCCCCAGCATTTT
cdr3_aa: CSASGRINSNQPQHF

d_call: NA
cdr3_length: 17
j_call: TRBJ1-4
clone_size: NA
v_call: TRBV5-1
cdr3_nt: TGCGCCAGCAGCACCGGCGGGAAGCAAGCACCTAATGAAAAACTGTTTTTT
cdr3_aa: CASSTGGKQAPNEKLFF

d_call: TRBD1
cdr3_length: 16
j_call: TRBJ2-1
clone_size: NA
v_call: TRBV7-9
cdr3_nt: TGTGCCAGCAGCTTAGCGACGACAGGGTTTAACAATGAGCAGTTCTTC
cdr3_aa: CASSLATTGFNNEQFF

d_call: TRBD2
cdr3_length: 15
j_call: TRBJ2-7
clone_size: NA
v_call: TRBV28
cdr3_nt: TGTGCCAGCAGTCCCCCGGGGGGACTCTCCTACGAGCAGTACTTC
cdr3_aa: CASSPPGGLSYEQYF

d_call: TRBD2
cdr3_length: 15
j_call: TRBJ2-3
clone_size: NA
v_call: TRBV24-1
cdr3_nt: TGTGCCACCAGTGATAGCGGGGGGGCCTTAGATACGCAGTATTTT
cdr3_aa: CATSDSGGALDTQYF

d_call: TRBD2
cdr3_length: 17
j_call: TRBJ2-1
clone_size: once
v_call: TRBV28
cdr3_nt: TGTGCCAGCAGTTTACCCCTAGCGGGAGGGTTCTACAATGAGCAGTTCTTC
cdr3_aa: CASSLPLAGGFYNEQFF

d_call: TRBD1
cdr3_length: 14
j_call: TRBJ1-1
clone_size: once
v_call: TRBV5-1
cdr3_nt: TGCGCCAGCAGCTATGGACAGGCGAACACTGAAGCTTTCTTT
cdr3_aa: CASSYGQANTEAFF

d_call: TRBD1
cdr3_length: 16
j_call: TRBJ2-7
clone_size: NA
v_call: TRBV6-6
cdr3_nt: TGTGCCAGCAGTTACGCCGGGACAGGGCATTCCTCCGAGCAGTACTTC
cdr3_aa: CASSYAGTGHSSEQYF

d_call: TRBD1
cdr3_length: 16
j_call: TRBJ2-2
clone_size: NA
v_call: TRBV11-1
cdr3_nt: TGTGCCAGCAGCTTCCGGGACAGGGTGAACACCGGGGAGCTGTTTTTT
cdr3_aa: CASSFRDRVNTGELFF

d_call: TRBD1
cdr3_length: 14
j_call: TRBJ1-3
clone_size: NA
v_call: TRBV28
cdr3_nt: TGTGCCAGCAGACGACAGGGTGCTGGAAACACCATATATTTT
cdr3_aa: CASRRQGAGNTIYF

d_call: NA
cdr3_length: 14
j_call: TRBJ1-2
clone_size: NA
v_call: TRBV5-4
cdr3_nt: TGTGCCAGCAGCTATGATCCGGCGGACTATGGCTACACCTTC
cdr3_aa: CASSYDPADYGYTF